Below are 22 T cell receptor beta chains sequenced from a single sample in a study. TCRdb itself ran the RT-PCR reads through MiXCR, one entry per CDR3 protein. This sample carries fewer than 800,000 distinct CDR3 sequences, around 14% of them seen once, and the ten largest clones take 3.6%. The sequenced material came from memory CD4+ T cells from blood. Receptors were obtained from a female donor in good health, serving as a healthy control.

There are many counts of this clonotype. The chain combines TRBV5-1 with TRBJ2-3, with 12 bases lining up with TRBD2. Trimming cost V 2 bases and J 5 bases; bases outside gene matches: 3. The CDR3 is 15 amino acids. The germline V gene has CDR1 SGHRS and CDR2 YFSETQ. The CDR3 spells CASSFGGLAGDTQYF. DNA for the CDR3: TGCGCCAGCAGCTTTGGGGGACTAGCGGGAGATACGCAGTATTTT.

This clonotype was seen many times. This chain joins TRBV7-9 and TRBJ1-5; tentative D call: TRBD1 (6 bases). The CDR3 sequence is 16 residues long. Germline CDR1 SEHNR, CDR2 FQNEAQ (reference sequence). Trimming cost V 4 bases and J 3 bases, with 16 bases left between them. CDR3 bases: TGTGCCAGCAGCTCCTATGGGGGGGGCGACAATCAGCCCCAGCATTTT. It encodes CASSSYGGGDNQPQHF.

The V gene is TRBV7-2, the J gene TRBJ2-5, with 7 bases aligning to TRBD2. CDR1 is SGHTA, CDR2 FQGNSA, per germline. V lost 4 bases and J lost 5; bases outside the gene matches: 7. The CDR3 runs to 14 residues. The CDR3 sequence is CASSSRGVSETQYF. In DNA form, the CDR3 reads TGTGCCAGCAGCTCTCGGGGGGTGTCGGAGACCCAGTACTTC.

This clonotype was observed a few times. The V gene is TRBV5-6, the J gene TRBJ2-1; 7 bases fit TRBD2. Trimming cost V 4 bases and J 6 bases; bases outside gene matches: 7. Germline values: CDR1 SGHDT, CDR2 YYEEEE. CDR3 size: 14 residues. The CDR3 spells CASSPGTKFNEQFF. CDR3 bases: TGTGCCAGCAGCCCTGGGACTAAATTCAATGAGCAGTTCTTC.

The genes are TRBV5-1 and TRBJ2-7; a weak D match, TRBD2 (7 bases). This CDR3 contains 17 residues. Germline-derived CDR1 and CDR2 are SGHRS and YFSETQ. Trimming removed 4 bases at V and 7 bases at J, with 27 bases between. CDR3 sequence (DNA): TGCGCCAGCAGCGACGGGTCTTATTGGGGGGGCTCGGGGGAGCAGTACTTC. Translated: CASSDGSYWGGSGEQYF. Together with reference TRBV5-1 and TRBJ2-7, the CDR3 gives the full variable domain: KAGVTQTPRYLIKTRGQQVTLSCSPISGHRSVSWYQQTPGQGLQFLFEYFSETQRNKGNFPGRFSGRQFSNSRSEMNVSTLELGDSALYLCASSDGSYWGGSGEQYFGPGTRLTVT.

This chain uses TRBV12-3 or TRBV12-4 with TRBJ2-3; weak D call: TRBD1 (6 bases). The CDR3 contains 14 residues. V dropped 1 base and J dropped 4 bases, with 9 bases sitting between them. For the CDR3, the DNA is TGTGCCAGCAGTTTAGGGACAGATCCAGATACGCAGTATTTT. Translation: CASSLGTDPDTQYF.

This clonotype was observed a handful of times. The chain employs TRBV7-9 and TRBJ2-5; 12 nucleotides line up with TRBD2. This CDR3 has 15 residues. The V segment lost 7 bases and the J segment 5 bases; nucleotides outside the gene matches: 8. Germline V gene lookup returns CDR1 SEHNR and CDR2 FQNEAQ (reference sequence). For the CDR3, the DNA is TGTGCCAGCACCGAGACTAGCGGGGGCGGGGAGACCCAGTACTTC. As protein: CASTETSGGGETQYF. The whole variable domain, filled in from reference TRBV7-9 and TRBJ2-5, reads DTGVSQNPRHKITKRGQNVTFRCDPISEHNRLYWYRQTLGQGPEFLTYFQNEAQLEKSRLLSDRFSAERPKGSFSTLEIQRTEQGDSAMYLCASTETSGGGETQYFGPGTRLLVL.

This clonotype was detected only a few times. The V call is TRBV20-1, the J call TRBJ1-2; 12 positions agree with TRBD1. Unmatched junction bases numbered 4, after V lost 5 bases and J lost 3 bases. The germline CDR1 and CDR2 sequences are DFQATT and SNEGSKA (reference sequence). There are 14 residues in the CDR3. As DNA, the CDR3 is TGCAGTGCTGGGGGGGACAGGGGGCACTATGGCTACACCTTC. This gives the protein CSAGGDRGHYGYTF.

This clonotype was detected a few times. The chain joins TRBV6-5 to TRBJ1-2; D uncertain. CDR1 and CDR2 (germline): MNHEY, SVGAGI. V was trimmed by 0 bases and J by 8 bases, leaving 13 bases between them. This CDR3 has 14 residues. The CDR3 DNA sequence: TGTGCCAGCAGTTACTCGGCGGGAGTCGGCGGCTACACCTTC. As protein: CASSYSAGVGGYTF.

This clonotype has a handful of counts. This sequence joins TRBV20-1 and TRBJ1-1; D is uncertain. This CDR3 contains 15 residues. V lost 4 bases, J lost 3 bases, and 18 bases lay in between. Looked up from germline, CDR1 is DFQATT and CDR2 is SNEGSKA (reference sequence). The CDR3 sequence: CSAKGNRDGDTEAFF. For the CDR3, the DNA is TGCAGTGCTAAGGGCAACAGAGATGGGGACACTGAAGCTTTCTTT.

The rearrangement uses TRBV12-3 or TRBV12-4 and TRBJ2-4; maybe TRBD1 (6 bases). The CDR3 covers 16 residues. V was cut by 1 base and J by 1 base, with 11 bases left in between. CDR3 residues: CASSLGLGGAKNIQYF. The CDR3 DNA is TGTGCCAGCAGTTTAGGTCTAGGGGGTGCCAAAAACATTCAGTACTTC.

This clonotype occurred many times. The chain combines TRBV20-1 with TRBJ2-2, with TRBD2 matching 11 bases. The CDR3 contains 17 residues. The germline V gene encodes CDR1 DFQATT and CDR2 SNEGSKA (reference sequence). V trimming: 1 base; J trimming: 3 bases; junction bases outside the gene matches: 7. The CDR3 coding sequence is TGCAGTGCTAGAGCCCGAGGACTAGCGGGTGACACCGGGGAGCTGTTTTTT. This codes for CSARARGLAGDTGELFF.

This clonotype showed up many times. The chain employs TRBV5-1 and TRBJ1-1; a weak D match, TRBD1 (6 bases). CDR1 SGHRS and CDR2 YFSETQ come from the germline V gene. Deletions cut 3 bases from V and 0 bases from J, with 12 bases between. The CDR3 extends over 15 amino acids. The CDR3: CASSSQGYMNTEAFF. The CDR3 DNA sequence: TGCGCCAGCAGCTCACAGGGATACATGAACACTGAAGCTTTCTTT. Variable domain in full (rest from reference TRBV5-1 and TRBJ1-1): KAGVTQTPRYLIKTRGQQVTLSCSPISGHRSVSWYQQTPGQGLQFLFEYFSETQRNKGNFPGRFSGRQFSNSRSEMNVSTLELGDSALYLCASSSQGYMNTEAFFGQGTRLTVV.

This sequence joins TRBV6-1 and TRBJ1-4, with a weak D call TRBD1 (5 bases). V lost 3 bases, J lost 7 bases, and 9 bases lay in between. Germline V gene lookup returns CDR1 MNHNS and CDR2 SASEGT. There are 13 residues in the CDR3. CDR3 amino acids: CASSDWDGEKLFF. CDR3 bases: TGTGCCAGCAGTGACTGGGACGGTGAAAAACTGTTTTTT.

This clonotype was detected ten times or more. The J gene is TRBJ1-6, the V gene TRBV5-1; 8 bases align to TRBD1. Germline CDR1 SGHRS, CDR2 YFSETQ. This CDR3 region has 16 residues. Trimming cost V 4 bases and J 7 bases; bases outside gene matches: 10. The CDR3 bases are TGCGCCAGCAGCCCGGAGGGACAGGTAGTAAATTCACCCCTCCACTTT. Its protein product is CASSPEGQVVNSPLHF.

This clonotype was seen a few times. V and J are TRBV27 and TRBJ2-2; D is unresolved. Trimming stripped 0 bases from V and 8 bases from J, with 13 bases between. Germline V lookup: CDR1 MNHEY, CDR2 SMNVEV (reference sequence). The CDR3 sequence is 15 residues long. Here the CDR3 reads CASSLSRWAAGELFF. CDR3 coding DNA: TGTGCCAGCAGTTTATCACGCTGGGCTGCGGGGGAGCTGTTTTTT.

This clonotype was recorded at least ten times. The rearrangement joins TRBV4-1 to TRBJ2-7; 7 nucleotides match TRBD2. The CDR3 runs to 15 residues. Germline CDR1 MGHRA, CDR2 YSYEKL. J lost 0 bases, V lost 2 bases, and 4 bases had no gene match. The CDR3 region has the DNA TGCGCCAGCAGCCAACTGGGACTACCCTCCTACGAGCAGTACTTC. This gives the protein CASSQLGLPSYEQYF.

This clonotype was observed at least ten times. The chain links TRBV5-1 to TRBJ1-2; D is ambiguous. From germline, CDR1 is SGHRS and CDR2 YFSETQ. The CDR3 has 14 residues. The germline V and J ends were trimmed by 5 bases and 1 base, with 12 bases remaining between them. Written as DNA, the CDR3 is TGCGCCAGCAGGGAACTGGGCCTTAACTATGGCTACACCTTC. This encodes CASRELGLNYGYTF.

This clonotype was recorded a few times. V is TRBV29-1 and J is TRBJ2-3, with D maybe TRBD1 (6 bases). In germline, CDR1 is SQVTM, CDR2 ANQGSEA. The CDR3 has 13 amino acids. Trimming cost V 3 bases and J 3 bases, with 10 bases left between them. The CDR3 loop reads CSVDSQGTDTQYF. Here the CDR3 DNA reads TGCAGCGTTGACAGCCAGGGGACAGATACGCAGTATTTT.

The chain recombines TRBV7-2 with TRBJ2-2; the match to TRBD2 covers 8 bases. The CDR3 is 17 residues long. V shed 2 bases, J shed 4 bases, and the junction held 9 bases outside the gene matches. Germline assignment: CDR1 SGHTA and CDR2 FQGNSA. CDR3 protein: CASSLSPTSGLTGELFF. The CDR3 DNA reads TGTGCCAGCAGCTTAAGCCCCACTAGCGGCCTCACCGGGGAGCTGTTTTTT.

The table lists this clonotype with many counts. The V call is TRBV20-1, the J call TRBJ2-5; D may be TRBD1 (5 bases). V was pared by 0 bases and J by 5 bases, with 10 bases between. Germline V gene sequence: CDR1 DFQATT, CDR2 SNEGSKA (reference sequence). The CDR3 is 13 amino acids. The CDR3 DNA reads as TGCAGTGCTAGAGATCAGGGTAGGGAGACCCAGTACTTC. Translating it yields CSARDQGRETQYF.

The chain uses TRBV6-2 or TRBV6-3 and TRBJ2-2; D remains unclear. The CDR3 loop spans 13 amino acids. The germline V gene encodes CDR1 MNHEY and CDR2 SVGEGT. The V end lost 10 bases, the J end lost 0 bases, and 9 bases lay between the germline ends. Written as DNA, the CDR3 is TGTGCCACCGAAGAGGCGAACACCGGGGAGCTGTTTTTT. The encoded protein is CATEEANTGELFF.